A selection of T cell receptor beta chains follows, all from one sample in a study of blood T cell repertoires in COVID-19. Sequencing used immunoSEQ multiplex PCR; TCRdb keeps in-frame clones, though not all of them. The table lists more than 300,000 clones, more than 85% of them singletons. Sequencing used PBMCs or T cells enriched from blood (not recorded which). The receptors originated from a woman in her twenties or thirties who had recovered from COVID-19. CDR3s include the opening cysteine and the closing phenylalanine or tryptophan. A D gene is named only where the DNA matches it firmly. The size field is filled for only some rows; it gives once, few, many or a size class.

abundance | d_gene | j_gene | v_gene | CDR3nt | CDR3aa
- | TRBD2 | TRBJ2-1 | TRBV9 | TGTGCCAGCAACTTAGCGGGTCGGAATGAGCAGTTCTTC | CASNLAGRNEQFF
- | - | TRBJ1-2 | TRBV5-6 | TGTGCCAGCAGCTTGGCCTGGGGGCCCTCTAACTATGGCTACACCTTC | CASSLAWGPSNYGYTF
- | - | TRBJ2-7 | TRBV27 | TGTGCCTCCGGAGGAATATTCCAACTCGAGCAGTACTTC | CASGGIFQLEQYF
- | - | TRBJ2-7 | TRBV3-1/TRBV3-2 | TGTGCCAGCAGCCAACGGTTGGAGTTTCCCTACGAGCAGTACTTC | CASSQRLEFPYEQYF
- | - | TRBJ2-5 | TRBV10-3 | TGTGCCATCAGTGCCGGTGGACAGCAAGAGACCCAGTACTTC | CAISAGGQQETQYF
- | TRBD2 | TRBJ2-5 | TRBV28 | TGTGCCAGCAGTTTATGGGGTAGCGGGGTCGAGACCCAGTACTTC | CASSLWGSGVETQYF
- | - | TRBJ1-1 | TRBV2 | TGTGCCAGCAGTGAAGCGGCAGGCCTTGTGAACACTGAAGCTTTCTTT | CASSEAAGLVNTEAFF
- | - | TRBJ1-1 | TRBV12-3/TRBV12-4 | TGTGCCAGCAGTGTGACAGAAAACACTGAAGCTTTCTTT | CASSVTENTEAFF
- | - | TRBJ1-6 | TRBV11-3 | TGTGCCAGCAGCTCCAGGGGTAGTTCACCCCTCCACTTT | CASSSRGSSPLHF
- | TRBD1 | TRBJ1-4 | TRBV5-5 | TGTGCCAGCAGCCGTCAAACCGGGACAGCAACTAATGAAAAACTGTTTTTT | CASSRQTGTATNEKLFF
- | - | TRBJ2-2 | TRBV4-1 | TGCGCCAGCAGCCAAGACGGGGGAGTGGCCGGGGAGCTGTTTTTT | CASSQDGGVAGELFF
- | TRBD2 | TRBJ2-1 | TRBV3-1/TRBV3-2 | TGTGCCAGCAGCCCTCGGACTAGCGGGAACAATGAGCAGTTCTTC | CASSPRTSGNNEQFF
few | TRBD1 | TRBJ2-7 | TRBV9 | TGTGCCAGCAGCGTAGCTCCGGACAGGGCGGACTACGAGCAGTACTTC | CASSVAPDRADYEQYF
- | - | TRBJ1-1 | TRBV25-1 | TGTGCCAGCAGGGGGCCGAACACTGAAGCTTTCTTT | CASRGPNTEAFF
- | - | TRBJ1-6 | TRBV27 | TGTGCCAGCAGGTCCGACAGGACGGGAGGGAGGTCCTATAATTCACCCCTCCACTTT | CASRSDRTGGRSYNSPLHF
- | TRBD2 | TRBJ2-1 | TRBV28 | TGTGCCAGCAGTTCCGTAGGGGGGACTAGGCGCTTCCATGAGCAGTTCTTC | CASSSVGGTRRFHEQFF
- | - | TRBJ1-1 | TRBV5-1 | TGCGCCAGCAGCTTGCGACAGAACACTGAAGCTTTCTTT | CASSLRQNTEAFF
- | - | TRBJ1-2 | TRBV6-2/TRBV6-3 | TGTGCCAGCAGTTACGGTTTGCGGGGCTACACCTTC | CASSYGLRGYTF
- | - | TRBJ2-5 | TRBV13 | TGTGCCAGCAGCCCACTAGGAGGGGCGCAGAGTGAGACCCAGTACTTC | CASSPLGGAQSETQYF